Sequencing of this T cell receptor (beta chain) was carried out in a study of blood T cell repertoires in COVID-19. Looking at the study overall: The United States, Italy and Spain supplied acute and convalescent COVID-19 samples. T cells, B-cell-depleted T cells, or PBMCs provided the cDNA or gDNA that served as material.

Profiled with immunoSEQ multiplex PCR; TCRdb holds only in-frame clones, not every one. The sample lists over 100,000 clones; 84% were seen once. Looked up from germline, CDR1 is SGHTA and CDR2 is FQGNSA. CDR3 length equals 15 residues. J was trimmed by 7 bases and V by 5 bases; bases with no gene match: 9. Sequencing was carried out using peripheral blood. The chain employs TRBV7-2 and TRBJ1-4, with 8 bases aligning to TRBD1. This TCR was recovered from a middle-aged man with active or convalescent COVID-19. The CDR3 here is CASSPRTGGGEKLFF. The DNA for the CDR3 is TGTGCCAGCAGCCCGAGAACAGGGGGGGGTGAAAAACTGTTTTTT.